Presented here are 19 T cell receptor beta chains from one specimen sequenced in a study of regulatory T cells in long-lasting Graves disease. Arm-PCR of CDR3 regions and iRepertoire HTBI primers were used to build TCR beta libraries. TCRdb recomputed calls from the multiplex PCR reads with MiXCR, one row per CDR3 protein. The sample has a few hundred thousand distinct CDR3 sequences; approximately 21% are singletons. Time point given: persistent/refractory GD, antithyroid drugs over 5 years with positive TRAb. After RNA was extracted from PBMCs, the TCR library was made from it. The sequencing used peripheral blood mononuclear cells (PBMCs), collected when the disease was refractory, from a patient treated with antithyroid drugs. The receptors come from a female donor with Graves disease.

This clonotype was picked up many times. The chain uses TRBV28 and TRBJ2-7, with TRBD2 matching over 11 bases. CDR3 size: 16 residues. Germline values: CDR1 MDHEN, CDR2 SYDVKM. The junction had 12 bases not matched to a gene; V was cut back by 5 bases and J by 6 bases. The CDR3 nucleotides are TGTGCCAGCAGTCCCGCGACTAGCGGGGATACTAGCGAGCAGTACTTC. Translating it yields CASSPATSGDTSEQYF.

The rearrangement uses TRBV3-1 and TRBJ2-6, with 7 bases matching TRBD1. The CDR3 runs to 19 residues. The ends lost 3 bases at V and 0 bases at J; junction bases unmatched: 11. Germline V gene sequence: CDR1 LGHDT, CDR2 YNNKEL (reference sequence). Here the CDR3 DNA reads TGTGCCAGCAGCCACCCCGCATCGGGACAGCGCTCTGGGGCCAACGTCCTGACTTTC. Translation: CASSHPASGQRSGANVLTF.

There are many counts of this clonotype. The chain links TRBV10-3 to TRBJ2-5; D is undetermined. The CDR3 spans 14 residues. V shed 6 bases and J shed 0 bases, with 11 bases lying between them. Germline values: CDR1 ENHRY, CDR2 SYGVKD. The CDR3: CAISGSENQETQYF. CDR3 bases: TGTGCCATCAGCGGATCCGAAAACCAAGAGACCCAGTACTTC.

This clonotype was picked up a small number of times. This sequence joins TRBV30 and TRBJ2-4, with a tentative D call TRBD1 (6 bases). The CDR3 loop spans 15 amino acids. Germline CDR1 is GTSNPN and CDR2 is SVGIG (reference sequence). V was pared by 0 bases and J by 8 bases, with 17 bases between. The DNA of the CDR3 is TGTGCCTGGAGTGTGAAGAAAGCACAGGGCGACATTCAGTACTTC. This encodes CAWSVKKAQGDIQYF.

V usage is TRBV5-4 and J usage is TRBJ1-5, with D hard to call. Germline lookup yields CDR1 SGHNT and CDR2 YYREEE (reference sequence). Deletions cut 4 bases from V and 5 bases from J, with 10 bases between. The CDR3 spans 13 residues. The CDR3 sequence: CASSPGWDQPQHF. The DNA of the CDR3 is TGTGCCAGCAGCCCCGGGTGGGATCAGCCCCAGCATTTT.

This clonotype was seen ten or more times. The J gene is TRBJ1-2, the V gene TRBV10-3; D not resolved. Deletions cut 4 bases from V and 4 bases from J, with 19 bases between. The germline gives CDR1 ENHRY, CDR2 SYGVKD. This CDR3 comprises 16 residues. As DNA, the CDR3 is TGTGCCATCAGTGGAAGCACGGTCATCGTTCCCTATGGCTACACCTTC. Translated: CAISGSTVIVPYGYTF.

This clonotype occurred many times. The chain links TRBV24-1 to TRBJ2-7; TRBD1 matches at 10 bases. The germline V gene encodes CDR1 KGHDR and CDR2 SFDVKD. Germline trimming cut 3 bases from V and 2 bases from J; bases unmatched to any gene: 15. CDR3 length equals 19 residues. The CDR3 bases are TGTGCCACCAGTGATCGGACAGGGGGGCCGGACTTGAACACCTACGAGCAGTACTTC. It yields the protein CATSDRTGGPDLNTYEQYF.

In its sample, this clonotype was seen a few times. CDR3 sequence: CASSLFAGGPQETQYF. As DNA, the CDR3 is TGTGCCAGCAGTTTGTTTGCGGGGGGGCCCCAAGAGACCCAGTACTTC. The chain is built from TRBV27 and TRBJ2-5; the match to TRBD2 covers 9 bases. Unmatched junction bases numbered 6, after V lost 3 bases and J lost 1 base. Germline values: CDR1 MNHEY, CDR2 SMNVEV (reference sequence). The CDR3 totals 16 residues.

With regard to this clonotype: A much larger clonotype is one base distant, so this may be a read error. This chain links TRBV20-1 with TRBJ1-1; D is undetermined. Germline V lookup: CDR1 DFQATT, CDR2 SNEGSKA (reference sequence). CDR3 length: 14 residues. V gave up 5 bases and J gave up 3 bases, with 16 bases separating them. In DNA, the CDR3 is TGCAGTGCTGAAAATCCCGGTGTTGACACTGAAGCTTTCTTT. Translated: CSAENPGVDTEAFF.

This clonotype was recorded a few times. The V and J genes are TRBV4-1 and TRBJ2-7; D remains unclear. Germline CDR1 MGHRA, CDR2 YSYEKL. This CDR3 spans 13 amino acids. The germline V and J ends were trimmed by 2 bases and 4 bases, with 9 bases remaining between them. CDR3 in amino acids: CASSQLQSYEQYF. CDR3 sequence (DNA): TGCGCCAGCAGCCAACTGCAAAGTTACGAGCAGTACTTC.

Many counts were recorded for this clonotype. CDR3 nucleotide sequence: TGTGCCAGCAGCTCCAGTATAGCGGGGGTCCAAGAGACCCAGTACTTC. Its translation is CASSSSIAGVQETQYF. This chain connects TRBV11-3 to TRBJ2-5, with TRBD2 identical over 9 bases. The V and J ends lost 4 bases and 1 base, in that order; junction bases with no gene match: 7. There are 16 residues in the CDR3. The V gene's germline CDR1 is SGHNT and CDR2 YENEEA.

This clonotype was counted a few times. CDR3 bases: TGTGCCAGCAGAGGGTTGCTTAGCAATCAGCCCCAGCATTTT. Its translation: CASRGLLSNQPQHF. This chain links TRBV19 with TRBJ1-5; D uncertain. Trimming stripped 9 bases from V and 0 bases from J, with 12 bases between. The CDR3 loop spans 14 amino acids. CDR1 LNHDA and CDR2 SQIVND come from the germline V gene (reference sequence).

The chain couples TRBV19 to TRBJ1-5; weak D call: TRBD1 (5 bases). The germline gives CDR1 LNHDA, CDR2 SQIVND (reference sequence). The length of the CDR3 is 14 residues. V lost 2 bases to trimming and J lost 7 bases, with 12 bases between them. CDR3 in amino acids: CASSIWGIEQPQHF. For the CDR3, the DNA is TGTGCCAGTAGTATATGGGGGATTGAGCAGCCCCAGCATTTT.

The rearrangement uses TRBV12-3 or TRBV12-4 and TRBJ2-7, with 15 bases matching TRBD2. The CDR3 is 19 amino acids. The V and J ends lost 5 bases and 4 bases, in that order; junction bases with no gene match: 15. Here the CDR3 reads CASSPGTSGRQQGTYEQYF. The CDR3 DNA reads as TGTGCCAGCAGTCCGGGGACTAGCGGGAGGCAACAGGGAACATACGAGCAGTACTTC.

To note about this clonotype: Likely a read error: the CDR3 ends without its conserved phenylalanine or tryptophan. J is TRBJ2-5 and V is TRBV7-8; 9 bases are a match to TRBD1. The closer fit of TRBJ2-7 to the DNA end suggests the J call may be wrong. This CDR3 is 13 amino acids long. Looked up from germline, CDR1 is SGHVS and CDR2 is FQNEAQ. For the CDR3, the DNA is TGTGCCAGCAGCCGGGGACAGGGAGACGAGCAGTACTCC. This codes for CASSRGQGDEQYS.

This rearrangement joins TRBV6-2 or TRBV6-3 to TRBJ1-1, with a tentative D call TRBD1 (6 bases). Trimming shortened V by 0 bases and J by 2 bases, and 7 bases separated the two germline ends. Germline V gene lookup returns CDR1 MNHEY and CDR2 SVGEGT. The CDR3 contains 14 residues. The chain's CDR3 is CASSYSDSNTEAFF. For the CDR3, the DNA is TGTGCCAGCAGTTACTCGGACAGTAACACTGAAGCTTTCTTT.

This clonotype was observed many times. This chain joins TRBV12-5 and TRBJ2-7, with 7 bases aligning to TRBD2. The CDR3 is 14 amino acids. Germline CDR1 is LGHNT and CDR2 is FRNRAP. Trimming took 5 bases from V and 1 from J; bases not matched to a gene: 5. CDR3 loop: CASGVSGPSYEQYF. The CDR3 coding sequence is TGTGCTAGTGGTGTTAGCGGGCCATCCTACGAGCAGTACTTC.

This clonotype appeared many times. The chain carries TRBV2 and TRBJ2-5, with D perhaps matching TRBD1 (6 bases). Trimming took off 0 bases at V and 5 bases at J, with 16 bases between the two ends. Germline lookup yields CDR1 SNHLY and CDR2 FYNNEI. The length of the CDR3 is 16 residues. Here the CDR3 reads CASSEAVADRGETQYF. DNA for the CDR3: TGTGCCAGCAGTGAAGCGGTCGCGGACAGAGGGGAGACCCAGTACTTC.

The CDR3 loop is CASSLILPGLVNNEQFF. The CDR3, as DNA: TGTGCCAGCAGTTTAATCCTACCGGGACTAGTCAACAATGAGCAGTTCTTC. The genes are TRBV27 and TRBJ2-1; 8 positions agree with TRBD2. With 2 bases clipped from V and 5 bases from J, the junction kept 11 bases outside the gene matches. Germline V gene data show CDR1 as MNHEY and CDR2 as SMNVEV (reference sequence). This CDR3 is built from 17 residues.